The 6 T cell receptor beta chains below all came from one sample that was sequenced in a study of shared clonotypes between healthy human individuals. Measured with immunoSEQ multiplex PCR; TCRdb has only the in-frame clones, and not every one. The sample lists roughly 2.5 million clones, just over 90% occurring once. Sequenced input: naive CD4+ T cells sorted from blood. This sample's subset: CD45RA+ positively selected. These receptors were obtained from a man younger than 35 in good health.

This rearrangement joins TRBV27 to TRBJ2-4, with unresolved D. Trimming stripped 7 bases from V and 3 bases from J, with 10 bases between. The CDR3 covers 13 residues. The germline CDR1 and CDR2 sequences are MNHEY and SMNVEV (reference sequence). CDR3 region: CASTTLDKNIQYF. The CDR3 DNA sequence: TGTGCCAGCACTACTCTGGACAAAAACATTCAGTACTTC.

This clone appeared a single time. V usage is TRBV11-2 and J usage is TRBJ1-1; no reliable D call. V lost 2 bases, J lost 1 base, and 8 bases lay in between. The CDR3 sequence is 14 residues long. Per germline, CDR1 SGHAT and CDR2 FQNNGV. CDR3 amino acids: CASSLYHENTEAFF. CDR3 sequence (DNA): TGTGCCAGCAGCTTATATCACGAGAACACTGAAGCTTTCTTT.

The CDR3 sequence: CASSPTSLNEKLFF. The CDR3 region has the DNA TGTGCCAGCTCACCAACCTCGCTTAATGAAAAACTGTTTTTT. The chain recombines TRBV18 with TRBJ1-4; D is unresolved. The CDR3 runs to 14 residues. Germline V gene data show CDR1 as KGHSH and CDR2 as LQKENI. Trimming cost V 2 bases and J 4 bases, with 8 bases left between them.

The chain links TRBV30 to TRBJ2-3; D not certain. CDR3 size: 12 residues. V shed 0 bases and J shed 2 bases, with 3 bases lying between them. Germline V CDR1 and CDR2: GTSNPN, SVGIG (reference sequence). In nucleotides, the CDR3 is TGTGCCTGGAGTGTATTCACAGATACGCAGTATTTT. It codes for CAWSVFTDTQYF.

The chain has TRBV6-5 and TRBJ1-3; 7 nucleotides agree with TRBD1. Per the germline V gene, CDR1 is MNHEY and CDR2 is SVGAGI. This CDR3 has 15 amino acids. Losses at the gene ends were 6 bases for V and 4 bases for J; bases not matched to a gene: 9. The CDR3 sequence is CASRPDRVPGNTIYF. The CDR3 nucleotides read TGTGCCAGCAGGCCCGACAGGGTACCCGGAAACACCATATATTTT.

The chain is built from TRBV6-1 and TRBJ2-7; 13 positions agree with TRBD2. Per germline, CDR1 MNHNS and CDR2 SASEGT. The trim removed 5 bases at V and 4 bases at J, leaving 8 bases unmatched. CDR3 size: 16 residues. CDR3 sequence: CASSKGGLAGRYEQYF. The CDR3, as DNA: TGTGCCAGCAGTAAAGGGGGACTAGCGGGACGGTACGAGCAGTACTTC.